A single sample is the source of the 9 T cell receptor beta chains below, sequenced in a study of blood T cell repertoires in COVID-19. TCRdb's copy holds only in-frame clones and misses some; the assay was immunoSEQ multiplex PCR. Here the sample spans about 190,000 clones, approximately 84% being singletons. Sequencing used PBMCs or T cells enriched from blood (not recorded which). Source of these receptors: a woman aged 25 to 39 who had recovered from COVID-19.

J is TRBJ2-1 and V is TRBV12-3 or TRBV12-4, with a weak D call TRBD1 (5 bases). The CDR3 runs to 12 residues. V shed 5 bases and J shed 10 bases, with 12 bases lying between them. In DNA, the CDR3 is TGTGCCAGCAGTCCCTCAAGGGGAGAGCAGTTCTTC. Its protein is CASSPSRGEQFF.

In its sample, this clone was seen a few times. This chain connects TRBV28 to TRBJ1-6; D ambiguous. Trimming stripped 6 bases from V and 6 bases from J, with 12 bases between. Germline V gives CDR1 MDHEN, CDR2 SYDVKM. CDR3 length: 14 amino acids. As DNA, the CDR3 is TGTGCCAGCAGAACAATTACCGTTAATTCACCCCTCCACTTT. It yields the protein CASRTITVNSPLHF.

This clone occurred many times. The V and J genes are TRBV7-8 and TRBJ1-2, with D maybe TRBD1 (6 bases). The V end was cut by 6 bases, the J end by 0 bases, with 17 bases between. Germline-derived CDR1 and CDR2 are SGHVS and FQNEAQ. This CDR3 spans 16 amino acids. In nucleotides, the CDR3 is TGTGCCAGCAGTCAACGCTCAGGGGCACCTAACTATGGCTACACCTTC. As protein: CASSQRSGAPNYGYTF.

The CDR3 region has the DNA TGTGCCAGCAGCCTCGGGCTTAAGGGGACCTACAATGAGCAGTTCTTC. The encoded protein is CASSLGLKGTYNEQFF. The V gene is TRBV9, the J gene TRBJ2-1; TRBD1 is a possible D gene (5 bases). The CDR3 consists of 16 residues. Germline V gene data show CDR1 as SGDLS and CDR2 as YYNGEE. The V gene lost 4 bases and the J gene lost 2 bases, with 16 bases spanning the gap.

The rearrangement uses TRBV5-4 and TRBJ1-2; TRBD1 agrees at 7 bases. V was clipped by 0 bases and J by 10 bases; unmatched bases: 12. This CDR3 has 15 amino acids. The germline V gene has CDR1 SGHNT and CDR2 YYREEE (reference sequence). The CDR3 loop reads CASSLARGAGLDYTF. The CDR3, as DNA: TGTGCCAGCAGCTTGGCCAGGGGGGCAGGCCTTGACTACACCTTC. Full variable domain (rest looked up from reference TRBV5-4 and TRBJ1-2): ETGVTQSPTHLIKTRGQQVTLRCSSQSGHNTVSWYQQALGQGPQFIFQYYREEENGRGNFPPRFSGLQFPNYSSELNVNALELDDSALYLCASSLARGAGLDYTFGSGTRLTVV.

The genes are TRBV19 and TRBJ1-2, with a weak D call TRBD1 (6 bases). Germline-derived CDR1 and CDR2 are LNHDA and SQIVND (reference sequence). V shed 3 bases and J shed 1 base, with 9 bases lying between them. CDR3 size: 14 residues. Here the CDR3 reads CASSIGQYNYGYTF. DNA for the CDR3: TGTGCCAGTAGTATTGGACAGTATAACTATGGCTACACCTTC.

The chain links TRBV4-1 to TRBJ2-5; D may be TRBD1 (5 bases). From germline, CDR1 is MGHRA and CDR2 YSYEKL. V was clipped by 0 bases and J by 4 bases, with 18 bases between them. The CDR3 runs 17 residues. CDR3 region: CASSQERATGPGETQYF. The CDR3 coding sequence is TGCGCCAGCAGCCAAGAAAGGGCCACAGGCCCCGGAGAGACCCAGTACTTC.

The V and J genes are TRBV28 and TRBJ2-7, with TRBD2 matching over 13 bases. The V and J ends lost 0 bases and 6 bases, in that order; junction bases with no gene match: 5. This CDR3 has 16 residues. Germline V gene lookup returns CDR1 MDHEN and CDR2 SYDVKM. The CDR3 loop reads CASSLWGTSGRGEQYF. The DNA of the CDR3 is TGTGCCAGCAGTTTATGGGGAACTAGCGGGAGGGGCGAGCAGTACTTC. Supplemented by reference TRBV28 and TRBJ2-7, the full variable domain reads DVKVTQSSRYLVKRTGEKVFLECVQDMDHENMFWYRQDPGLGLRLIYFSYDVKMKEKGDIPEGYSVSREKKERFSLILESASTNQTSMYLCASSLWGTSGRGEQYFGPGTRLTVT.

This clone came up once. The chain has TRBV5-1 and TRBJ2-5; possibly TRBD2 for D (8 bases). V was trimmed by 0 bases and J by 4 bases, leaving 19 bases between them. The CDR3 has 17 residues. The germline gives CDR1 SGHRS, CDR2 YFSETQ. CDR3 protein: CASSLASREGAGETQYF. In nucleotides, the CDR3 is TGCGCCAGCAGCTTGGCCAGCCGGGAGGGGGCGGGAGAGACCCAGTACTTC.